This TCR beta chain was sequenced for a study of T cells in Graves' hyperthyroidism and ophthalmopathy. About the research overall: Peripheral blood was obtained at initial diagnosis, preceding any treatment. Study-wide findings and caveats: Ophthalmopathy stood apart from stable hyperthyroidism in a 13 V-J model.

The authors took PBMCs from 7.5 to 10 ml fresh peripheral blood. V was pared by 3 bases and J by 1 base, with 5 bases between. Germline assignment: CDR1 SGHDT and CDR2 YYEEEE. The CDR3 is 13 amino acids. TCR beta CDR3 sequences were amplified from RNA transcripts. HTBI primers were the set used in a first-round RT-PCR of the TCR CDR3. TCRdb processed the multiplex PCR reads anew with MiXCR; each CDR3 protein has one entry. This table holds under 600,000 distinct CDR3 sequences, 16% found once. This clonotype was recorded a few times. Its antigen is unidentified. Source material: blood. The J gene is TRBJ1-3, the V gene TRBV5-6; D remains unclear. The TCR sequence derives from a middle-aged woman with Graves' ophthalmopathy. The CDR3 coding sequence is TGTGCCAGCAGCTGGGCGTCTGGAAACACCATATATTTT. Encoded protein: CASSWASGNTIYF.